This T cell receptor (beta chain) was identified during a study of blood T cells in healthy people across ages. Germline V gene data show CDR1 as SEHNR and CDR2 as FQNEAQ (reference sequence). V was clipped by 5 bases and J by 5 bases; unmatched bases: 7. This CDR3 comprises 15 residues. Together with a sample-barcoded 5' primer, a J-beta primer mix was included in a second PCR lasting roughly 6 to 12 cycles. TCRdb used MiXCR to reprocess the 5' RACE reads, holding one entry per CDR3 protein. The data hold some 1.5 million distinct CDR3 sequences, with approximately 28% observed a single time. This chain links TRBV7-9 with TRBJ2-3, with 10 bases aligning to TRBD1. The clonotype was recovered from a woman in her twenties or thirties in good health. Sequencing was performed on blood. CDR3 in amino acids: CASSLWTGGQDTQYF. CDR3 sequence (DNA): TGTGCCAGCAGCCTGTGGACAGGGGGGCAAGATACGCAGTATTTT.